This T cell receptor beta chain derives from a study of PD-L1 blockade in urothelial cancer. Background on the study: Patients had been given 0 to 3 earlier chemotherapy regimens. Median T cell yield per blood sample was over 140,000 cells. Blood was tested 3 weeks (second dose) and 6 weeks into treatment.

Time point here: pretreatment peripheral blood. Per-patient samples, pretreatment and on-treatment, numbered 1 to 8. The V end lost 8 bases, the J end lost 2 bases, and 9 bases lay between the germline ends. The CDR3 length is 11 residues. Germline V gene data show CDR1 as SQVTM and CDR2 as ANQGSEA. Sequencing used immunoSEQ multiplex PCR; TCRdb keeps in-frame clones, though not all of them. The data contain over 75,000 clones, approximately 87% of them singletons. This receptor was obtained from a man aged 60 to 69 with urothelial cancer. Sequencing used PBMCs, obtained around atezolizumab (anti-PD-L1) treatment. The V and J genes are TRBV29-1 and TRBJ1-2; D is unclear. CDR3 in amino acids: CSCTANYGYTF. The CDR3 nucleotides read TGCAGCTGTACAGCAAACTATGGCTACACCTTC.